This T cell receptor beta chain was observed in a study of T cells expressing NK-cell markers. Study-wide points: In more than 5 donors, dominant CD3+CD56+NKG2C+ clones formed roughly 1.0-7.5% of CD8+ cells.

With the 5' RACE reads reprocessed, TCRdb shows one record per CDR3 protein and no DNA. Recorded for this sample: around 260,000 distinct CDR3 sequences. Germline V gene data show CDR1 as SGHKS and CDR2 as YYEKEE (reference sequence). This CDR3 comprises 14 residues. With respect to this clonotype: Its target is unknown.

The chain combines TRBV5-5 with TRBJ1-2. This clonotype was sampled from a woman between 18 and 75 years old in good health. Sequencing was performed on blood T cells: a sorted CD56 or NKG2C T cell subset, CD4+ or CD8+ T cells, or bulk PBMC T cells (not recorded which). The chain's CDR3 is CASSLGRLDYGYTF.